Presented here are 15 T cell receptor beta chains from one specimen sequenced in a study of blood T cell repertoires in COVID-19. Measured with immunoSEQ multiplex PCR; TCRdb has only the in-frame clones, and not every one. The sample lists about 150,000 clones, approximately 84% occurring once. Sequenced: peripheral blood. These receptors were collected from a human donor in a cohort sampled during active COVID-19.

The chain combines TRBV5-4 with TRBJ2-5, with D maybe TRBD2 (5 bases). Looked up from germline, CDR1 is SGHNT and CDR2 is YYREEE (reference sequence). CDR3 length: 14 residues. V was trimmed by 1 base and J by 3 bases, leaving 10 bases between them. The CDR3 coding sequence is TGTGCCAGCAGCTTGAGAAGCGGAAAAGAGACCCAGTACTTC. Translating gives CASSLRSGKETQYF.

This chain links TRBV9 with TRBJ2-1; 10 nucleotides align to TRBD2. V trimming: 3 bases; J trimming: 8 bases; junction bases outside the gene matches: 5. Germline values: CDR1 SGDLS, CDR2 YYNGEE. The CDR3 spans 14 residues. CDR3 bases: TGTGCCAGCAGCGCAGCTAGCGGGAGCGATGAGCAGTTCTTC. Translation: CASSAASGSDEQFF.

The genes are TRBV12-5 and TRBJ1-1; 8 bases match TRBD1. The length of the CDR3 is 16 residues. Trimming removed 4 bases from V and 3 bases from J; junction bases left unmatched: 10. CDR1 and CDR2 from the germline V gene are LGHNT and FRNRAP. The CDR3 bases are TGTGCTAGTGGTTGGGACGTCGGACAGGGAGACACTGAAGCTTTCTTT. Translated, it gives CASGWDVGQGDTEAFF.

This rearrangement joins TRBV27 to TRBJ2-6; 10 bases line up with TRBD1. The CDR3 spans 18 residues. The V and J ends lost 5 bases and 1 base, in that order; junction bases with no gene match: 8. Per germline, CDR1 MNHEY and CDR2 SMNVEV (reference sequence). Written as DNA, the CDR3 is TGTGCCAGCAGTCCCGGGACAGGGGCGAAGTCTGGGGCCAACGTCCTGACTTTC. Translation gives CASSPGTGAKSGANVLTF.

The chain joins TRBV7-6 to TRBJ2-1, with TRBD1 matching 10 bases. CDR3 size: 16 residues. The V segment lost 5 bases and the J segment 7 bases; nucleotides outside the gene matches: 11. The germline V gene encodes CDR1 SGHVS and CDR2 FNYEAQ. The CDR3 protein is CASSLLGQGVGNEQFF. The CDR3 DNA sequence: TGTGCCAGCAGCCTACTCGGACAGGGGGTAGGAAATGAGCAGTTCTTC.

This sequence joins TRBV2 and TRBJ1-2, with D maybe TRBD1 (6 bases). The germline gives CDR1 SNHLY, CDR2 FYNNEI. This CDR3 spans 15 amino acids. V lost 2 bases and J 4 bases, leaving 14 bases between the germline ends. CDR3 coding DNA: TGTGCCAGCAGTGAAAGGGGGGGGCAGGGCTATGGCTACACCTTC. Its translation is CASSERGGQGYGYTF.

The CDR3 sequence: CASSLGGLANNEQFF. CDR3 bases: TGTGCCAGCAGCCTCGGGGGACTGGCCAACAATGAGCAGTTCTTC. V and J are TRBV6-2 or TRBV6-3 and TRBJ2-1; possible D gene TRBD2, 6 bases. The germline gives CDR1 MNHEY, CDR2 SVGEGT. V was shortened by 6 bases and J by 5 bases, with 17 bases between the two germline ends. The CDR3 spans 15 residues.

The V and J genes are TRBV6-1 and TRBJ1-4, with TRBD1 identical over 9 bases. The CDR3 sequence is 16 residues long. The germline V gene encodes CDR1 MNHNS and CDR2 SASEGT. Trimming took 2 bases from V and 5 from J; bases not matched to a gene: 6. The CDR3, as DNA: TGTGCCAGCAGTGAAAATCCCGGGACAGGGAATGAAAAACTGTTTTTT. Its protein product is CASSENPGTGNEKLFF.

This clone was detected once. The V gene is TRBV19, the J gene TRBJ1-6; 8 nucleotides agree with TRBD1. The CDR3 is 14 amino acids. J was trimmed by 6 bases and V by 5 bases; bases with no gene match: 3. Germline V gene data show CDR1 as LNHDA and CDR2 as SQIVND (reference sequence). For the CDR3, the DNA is TGTGCCAGTAGTCGGACAGGGCCTAATTCACCCCTCCACTTT. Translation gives CASSRTGPNSPLHF.

The CDR3: CASSLAPGLSYEQYF. Written as DNA, the CDR3 is TGTGCCAGCAGCTTGGCCCCGGGTCTCTCCTACGAGCAGTACTTC. V usage is TRBV7-3 and J usage is TRBJ2-7; no definite D call. Trimming shortened V by 3 bases and J by 0 bases, and 12 bases separated the two germline ends. CDR1 is SGHTA and CDR2 is FQGTGA in the germline V gene. This CDR3 spans 15 amino acids.

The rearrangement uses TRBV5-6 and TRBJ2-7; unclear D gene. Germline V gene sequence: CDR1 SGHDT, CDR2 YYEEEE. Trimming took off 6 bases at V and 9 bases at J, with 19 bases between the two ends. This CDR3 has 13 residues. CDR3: CASINRFGSGQYF. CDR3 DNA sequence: TGTGCCAGCATCAATCGATTCGGCTCGGGGCAGTACTTC.

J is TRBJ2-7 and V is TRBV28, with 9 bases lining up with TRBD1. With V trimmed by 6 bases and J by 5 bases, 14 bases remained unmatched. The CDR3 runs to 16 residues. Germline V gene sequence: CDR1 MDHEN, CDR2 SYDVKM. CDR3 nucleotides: TGTGCCAGCAGGAATGGGGGGGACAGGGCTAAACACGAGCAGTACTTC. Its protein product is CASRNGGDRAKHEQYF.

CDR3 sequence reads: CASSPPVIWTEQQDRTPNRYEQYF. CDR3 sequence (DNA): TGTGCCAGCTCACCACCGGTAATTTGGACAGAACAACAAGATCGAACCCCGAATCGATACGAGCAGTACTTC. The chain has TRBV18 and TRBJ2-7; TRBD1 is a possible D gene (6 bases). Germline loops: CDR1 KGHSH, CDR2 LQKENI. The ends were cut back, 0 bases at V and 4 bases at J, with 40 bases in the middle. This CDR3 is built from 24 residues.

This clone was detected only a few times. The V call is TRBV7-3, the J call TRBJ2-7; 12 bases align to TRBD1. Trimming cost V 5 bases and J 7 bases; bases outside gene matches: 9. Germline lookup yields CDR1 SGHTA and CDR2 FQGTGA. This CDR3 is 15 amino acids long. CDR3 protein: CASSIVPGQGAEQYF. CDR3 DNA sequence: TGTGCCAGCAGCATCGTCCCGGGACAGGGGGCGGAGCAGTACTTC.

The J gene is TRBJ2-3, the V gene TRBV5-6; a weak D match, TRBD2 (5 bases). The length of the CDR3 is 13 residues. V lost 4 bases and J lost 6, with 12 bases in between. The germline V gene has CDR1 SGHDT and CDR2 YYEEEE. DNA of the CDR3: TGTGCCAGCAGCCGGAGGAGTGGGGATACGCAGTATTTT. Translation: CASSRRSGDTQYF.